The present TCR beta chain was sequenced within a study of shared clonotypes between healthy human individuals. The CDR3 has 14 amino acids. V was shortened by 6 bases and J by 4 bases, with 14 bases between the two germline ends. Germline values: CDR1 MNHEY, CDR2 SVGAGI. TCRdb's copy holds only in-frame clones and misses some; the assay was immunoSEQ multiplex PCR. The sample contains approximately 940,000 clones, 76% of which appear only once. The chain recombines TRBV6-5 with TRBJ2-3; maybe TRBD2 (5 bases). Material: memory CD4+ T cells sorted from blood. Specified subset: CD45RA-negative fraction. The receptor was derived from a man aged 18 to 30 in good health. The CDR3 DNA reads TGTGCCAGCAGCCTCCCGGGGAGTCCAGATACGCAGTATTTT. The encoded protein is CASSLPGSPDTQYF.